These 7 T cell receptor beta chains share one sample of origin, sequenced in a study of blood T cell repertoires in COVID-19. Measured with immunoSEQ multiplex PCR; TCRdb has only the in-frame clones, and not every one. The table lists some 230,000 clones, about 88% of them singletons. The sequencing input was peripheral blood. The receptors originated from a man in his fifties who had recovered from COVID-19.

This clone turned up a few times. V is TRBV19 and J is TRBJ2-7; D may be TRBD1 (7 bases). CDR3 length: 14 residues. Trimming took off 4 bases at V and 5 bases at J, with 15 bases between the two ends. Germline lookup yields CDR1 LNHDA and CDR2 SQIVND (reference sequence). This CDR3 reads CASSRQGGTDEQYF. In DNA, the CDR3 is TGTGCCAGTAGTAGGCAGGGGGGCACTGACGAGCAGTACTTC.

The rearrangement links TRBV27 to TRBJ2-1, with a tentative D call TRBD2 (6 bases). From germline, CDR1 is MNHEY and CDR2 SMNVEV (reference sequence). The V and J ends lost 7 bases and 3 bases respectively, with 13 bases between them. CDR3 length equals 14 residues. The CDR3 DNA follows: TGTGCCAGCACGGTCGACGGGGGCTACAATGAGCAGTTCTTC. It translates to CASTVDGGYNEQFF.

This clone appeared a single time. The chain couples TRBV6-6 to TRBJ2-3; 9 bases align to TRBD2. The CDR3 length is 18 residues. Germline V CDR1 and CDR2: MNHNY, SVGAGI (reference sequence). The junction had 14 bases not matched to a gene; V was cut back by 5 bases and J by 2 bases. The DNA for the CDR3 is TGTGCCAGCAGTCAATCACAGAGCGGGAGGAGGCACACAGATACGCAGTATTTT. Translating it yields CASSQSQSGRRHTDTQYF.

The rearrangement uses TRBV28 and TRBJ1-5; 7 nucleotides line up with TRBD1. V was pared by 4 bases and J by 2 bases, with 5 bases of the junction left unmatched. The CDR3 consists of 15 residues. The germline V gene has CDR1 MDHEN and CDR2 SYDVKM. The CDR3, as DNA: TGTGCCAGCAGTTATAACAGGGGAGGCAATCAGCCCCAGCATTTT. This sequence encodes CASSYNRGGNQPQHF.

The chain carries TRBV18 and TRBJ1-2; D may be TRBD1 (5 bases). V gave up 3 bases and J gave up 3 bases, with 20 bases separating them. Germline values: CDR1 KGHSH, CDR2 LQKENI. The CDR3 consists of 17 residues. The CDR3 DNA reads as TGTGCCAGCTCACCGTCCGGGCCCCTCCAAGGGGACTATGGCTACACCTTC. Protein: CASSPSGPLQGDYGYTF.

The gene calls are TRBV3-1 (or the pseudogene TRBV3-2) and TRBJ2-5; 9 bases map to TRBD2. The junction had 11 bases not matched to a gene; V was cut back by 4 bases and J by 5 bases. Germline V CDR1 and CDR2: LGHDT, YNNKEL (reference sequence). The CDR3 contains 16 residues. The CDR3 sequence: CASSRRGASGTETQYF. Here the CDR3 DNA reads TGTGCCAGCAGCCGACGGGGGGCTAGCGGGACTGAGACCCAGTACTTC.

The V gene is TRBV27, the J gene TRBJ2-3; a weak D match, TRBD2 (5 bases). CDR3 length equals 11 residues. Germline CDR1 reads MNHEY; CDR2 reads SMNVEV (reference sequence). V gave up 5 bases and J gave up 13 bases, with 13 bases separating them. The CDR3 region is CASSSGREKYF. The DNA for the CDR3 is TGTGCCAGCAGTAGTGGTAGGGAGAAGTATTTT.